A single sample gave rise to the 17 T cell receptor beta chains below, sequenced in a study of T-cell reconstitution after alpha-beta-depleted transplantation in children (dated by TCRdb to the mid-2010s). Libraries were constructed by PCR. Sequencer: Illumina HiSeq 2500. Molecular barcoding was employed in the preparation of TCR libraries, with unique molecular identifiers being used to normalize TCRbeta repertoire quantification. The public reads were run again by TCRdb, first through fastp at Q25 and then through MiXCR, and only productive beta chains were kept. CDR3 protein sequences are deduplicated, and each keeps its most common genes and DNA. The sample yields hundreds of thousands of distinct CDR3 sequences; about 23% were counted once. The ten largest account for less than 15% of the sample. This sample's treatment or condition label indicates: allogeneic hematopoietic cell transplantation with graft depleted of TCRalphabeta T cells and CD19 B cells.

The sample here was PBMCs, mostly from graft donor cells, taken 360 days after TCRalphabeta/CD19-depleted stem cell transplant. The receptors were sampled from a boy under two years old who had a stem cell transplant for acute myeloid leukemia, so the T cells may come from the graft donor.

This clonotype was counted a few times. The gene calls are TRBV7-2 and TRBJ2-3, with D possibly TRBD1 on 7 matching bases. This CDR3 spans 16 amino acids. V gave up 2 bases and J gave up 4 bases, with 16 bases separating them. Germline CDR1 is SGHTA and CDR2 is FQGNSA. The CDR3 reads CASSLFLGGGADTQYF. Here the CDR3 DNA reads TGTGCCAGCAGCTTATTCCTCGGAGGGGGCGCAGATACGCAGTATTTT.

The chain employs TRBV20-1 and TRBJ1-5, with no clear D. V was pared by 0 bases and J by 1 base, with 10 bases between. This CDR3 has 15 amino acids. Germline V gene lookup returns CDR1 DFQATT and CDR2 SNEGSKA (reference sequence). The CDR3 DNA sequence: TGCAGTGCTAGAGAAGGGCCCCTAAGCAATCAGCCCCAGCATTTT. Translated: CSAREGPLSNQPQHF.

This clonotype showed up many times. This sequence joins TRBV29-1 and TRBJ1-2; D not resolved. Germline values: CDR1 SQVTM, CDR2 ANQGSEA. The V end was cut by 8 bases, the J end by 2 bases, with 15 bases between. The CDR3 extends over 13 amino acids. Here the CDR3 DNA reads TGCAGCACTAAGGGAGGGCCAAACTATGGCTACACCTTC. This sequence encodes CSTKGGPNYGYTF.

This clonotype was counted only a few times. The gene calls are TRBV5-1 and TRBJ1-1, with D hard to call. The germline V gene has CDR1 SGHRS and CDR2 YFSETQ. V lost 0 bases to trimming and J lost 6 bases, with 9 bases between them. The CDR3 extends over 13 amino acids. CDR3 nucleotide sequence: TGCGCCAGCAGCTTGGCCAGGAGCTCTGAAGCTTTCTTT. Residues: CASSLARSSEAFF.

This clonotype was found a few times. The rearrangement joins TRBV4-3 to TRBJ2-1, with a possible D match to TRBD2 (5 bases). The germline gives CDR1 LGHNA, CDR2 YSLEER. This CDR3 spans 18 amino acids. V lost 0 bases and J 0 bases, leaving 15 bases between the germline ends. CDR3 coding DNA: TGCGCCAGCAGCCAAGATCTGTCCTTGACTACCTCCTACAATGAGCAGTTCTTC. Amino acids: CASSQDLSLTTSYNEQFF.

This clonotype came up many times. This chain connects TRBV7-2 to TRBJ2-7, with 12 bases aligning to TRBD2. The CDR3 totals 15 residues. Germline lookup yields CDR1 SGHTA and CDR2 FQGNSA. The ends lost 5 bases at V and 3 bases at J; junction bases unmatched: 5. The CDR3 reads CASSELAGGHYEQYV. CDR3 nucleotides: TGTGCCAGCAGCGAACTAGCGGGGGGCCACTACGAGCAGTACGTC.

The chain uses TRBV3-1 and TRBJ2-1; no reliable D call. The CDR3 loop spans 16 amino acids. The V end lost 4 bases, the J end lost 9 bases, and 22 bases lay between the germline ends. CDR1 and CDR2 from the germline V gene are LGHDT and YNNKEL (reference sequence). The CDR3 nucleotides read TGTGCCAGCAGCCCCCGTGCGGTTATCGTACACCGTGAGCAGTTCTTC. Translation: CASSPRAVIVHREQFF.

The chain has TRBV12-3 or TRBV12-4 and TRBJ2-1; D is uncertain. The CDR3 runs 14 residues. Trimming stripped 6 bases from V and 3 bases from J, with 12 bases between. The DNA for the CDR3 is TGTGCCAGCAGAGCGATATCGATCTACAATGAGCAGTTCTTC. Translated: CASRAISIYNEQFF.

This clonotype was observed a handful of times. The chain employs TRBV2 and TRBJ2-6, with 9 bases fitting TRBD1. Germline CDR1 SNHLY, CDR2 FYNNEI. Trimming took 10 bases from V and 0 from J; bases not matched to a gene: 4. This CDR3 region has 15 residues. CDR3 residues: CATGQGNSGANVLTF. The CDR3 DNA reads TGTGCCACGGGACAGGGAAACTCTGGGGCCAACGTCCTGACTTTC. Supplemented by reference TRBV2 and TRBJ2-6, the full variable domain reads EPEVTQTPSHQVTQMGQEVILRCVPISNHLYFYWYRQILGQKVEFLVSFYNNEISEKSEIFDDQFSVERPDGSNFTLKIRSTKLEDSAMYFCATGQGNSGANVLTFGAGSRLTVL.

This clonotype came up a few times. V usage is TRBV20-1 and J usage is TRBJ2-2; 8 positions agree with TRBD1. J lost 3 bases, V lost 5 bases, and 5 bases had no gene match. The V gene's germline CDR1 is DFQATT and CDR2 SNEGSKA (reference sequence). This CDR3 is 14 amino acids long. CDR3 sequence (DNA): TGCAGTGCTCACCAGGGGGCATACACCGGGGAGCTGTTTTTT. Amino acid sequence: CSAHQGAYTGELFF.

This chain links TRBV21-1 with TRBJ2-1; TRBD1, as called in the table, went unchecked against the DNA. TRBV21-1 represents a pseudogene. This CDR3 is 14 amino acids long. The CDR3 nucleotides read TGTGCCAGCAGCAAAACGGGGCAGCGCCATGAGCAGTTCTTC. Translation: CASSKTGQRHEQFF.

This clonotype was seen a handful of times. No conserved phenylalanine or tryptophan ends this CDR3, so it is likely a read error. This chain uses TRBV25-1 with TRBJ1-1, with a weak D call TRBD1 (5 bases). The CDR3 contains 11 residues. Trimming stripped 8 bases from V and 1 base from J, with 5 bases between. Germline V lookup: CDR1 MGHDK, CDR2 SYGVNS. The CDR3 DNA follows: TGTGCCAGCGGACAGAACACTGAAGCTTTCCTT. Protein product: CASGQNTEAFL.

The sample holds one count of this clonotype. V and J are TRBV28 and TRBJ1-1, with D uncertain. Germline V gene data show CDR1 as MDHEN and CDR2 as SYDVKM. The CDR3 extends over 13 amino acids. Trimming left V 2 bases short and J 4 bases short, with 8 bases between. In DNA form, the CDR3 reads TGTGCCAGCAGTTTACTCAACTTCACTGAAGCTTTCTTT. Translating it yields CASSLLNFTEAFF.

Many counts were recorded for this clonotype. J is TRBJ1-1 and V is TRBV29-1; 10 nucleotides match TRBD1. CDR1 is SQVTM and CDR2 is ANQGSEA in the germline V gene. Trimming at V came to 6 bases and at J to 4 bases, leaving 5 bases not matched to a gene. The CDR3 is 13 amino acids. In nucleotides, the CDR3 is TGCAGCGTACAGACAGGGGGCGGCACTGAAGCTTTCTTT. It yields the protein CSVQTGGGTEAFF.

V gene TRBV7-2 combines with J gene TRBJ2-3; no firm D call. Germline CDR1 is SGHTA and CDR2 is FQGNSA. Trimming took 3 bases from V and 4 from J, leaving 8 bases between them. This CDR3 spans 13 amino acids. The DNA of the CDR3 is TGTGCCAGCAGCTTTAGGTTCCCAGATACGCAGTATTTT. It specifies CASSFRFPDTQYF. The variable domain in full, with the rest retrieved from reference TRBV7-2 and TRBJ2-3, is GAGVSQSPSNKVTEKGKDVELRCDPISGHTALYWYRQSLGQGLEFLIYFQGNSAPDKSGLPSDRFSAERTGGSVSTLTIQRTQQEDSAVYLCASSFRFPDTQYFGPGTRLTVL.

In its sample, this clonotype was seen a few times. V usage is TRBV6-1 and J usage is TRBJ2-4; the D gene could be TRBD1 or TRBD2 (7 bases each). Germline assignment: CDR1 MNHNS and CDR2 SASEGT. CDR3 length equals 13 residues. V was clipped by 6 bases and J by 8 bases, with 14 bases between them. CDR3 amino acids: CASRWQGGYIQYF. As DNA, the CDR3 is TGTGCCAGCAGGTGGCAGGGGGGGTACATTCAGTACTTC.

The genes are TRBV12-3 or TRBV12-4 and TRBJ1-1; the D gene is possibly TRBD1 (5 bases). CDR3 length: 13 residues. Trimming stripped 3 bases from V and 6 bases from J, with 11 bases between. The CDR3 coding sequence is TGTGCCAGCAGTTTGGGGGTAGGGGCTGAAGCTTTCTTT. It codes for CASSLGVGAEAFF.